Sequencing of this TCR beta chain was carried out in a study of control samples from healthy donors and cancer patients. Libraries were prepared by immunoSEQ multiplex PCR; TCRdb keeps only in-frame clonotypes and omits some of them. The sample lists roughly 80,000 clones, approximately 92% occurring once. V lost 4 bases to trimming and J lost 6 bases, with 16 bases between them. In germline, CDR1 is SGHRS, CDR2 YFSETQ. CDR3 length: 15 residues. The material sequenced was blood. The V call is TRBV5-1, the J call TRBJ2-2; TRBD1 is a possible D gene (6 bases). This clonotype was sampled from a woman in her sixties in good health. Here the CDR3 reads CASSPATGFPGELFF. The CDR3 DNA reads as TGCGCCAGCAGCCCCGCTACAGGGTTTCCCGGGGAGCTGTTTTTT.